The 25 T cell receptor beta chains in this list originate from one sample, sequenced in a study of metastatic and nonmetastatic thyroid tumors. Every patient was untreated before thyroid surgery. TCRdb reassembled clones from the PCR reads with MiXCR. The repertoire has about 21,000 clones, around 16% of them found once; the top ten carry roughly 21%. Material: blood. These receptors originate from a male donor with papillary thyroid cancer or a benign thyroid nodule (not recorded which). Some clones in this sample may be carry-over from other donors' samples.

The CDR3 sequence: CASSQGRSPYNEQFF. The CDR3 DNA reads as TGTGCCAGCAGCCAGGGCAGATCACCTTACAATGAGCAGTTCTTC. This chain connects TRBV7-8 to TRBJ2-1, with a tentative D call TRBD1 (5 bases). V was cut by 5 bases and J by 4 bases, with 15 bases left in between. Germline V CDR1 and CDR2: SGHVS, FQNEAQ. This CDR3 spans 15 amino acids.

The chain couples TRBV27 to TRBJ2-7; no firm D call. CDR1 is MNHEY, CDR2 SMNVEV, per germline (reference sequence). Trimming cost V 6 bases and J 4 bases, with 16 bases left between them. CDR3 size: 14 residues. The CDR3 DNA follows: TGTGCCAGCAGGGCTGACATCGAAGGGTACGAGCAGTACTTC. Translating it yields CASRADIEGYEQYF.

Of note for this clone: With a much larger clone just one base away, this may be a read error. The rearrangement links TRBV5-5 to TRBJ2-7, with D unresolved. Germline-derived CDR1 and CDR2 are SGHKS and YYEKEE (reference sequence). The CDR3 is 11 amino acids. The CDR3 coding sequence is TGTGCCAGCAGCTTGGAAGACGATCAGTACTTC. Translated, it gives CASSLEDDQYF. The full variable domain, with the rest looked up from reference TRBV5-5 and TRBJ2-7, is DAGVTQSPTHLIKTRGQQVTLRCSPISGHKSVSWYQQVLGQGPQFIFQYYEKEERGRGNFPDRFSARQFPNYSSELNVNALLLGDSALYLCASSLEDDQYFGPGTRLTVT.

The chain recombines TRBV6-2 or TRBV6-3 with TRBJ2-7, with D maybe TRBD1 (5 bases). V lost 5 bases, J lost 2 bases, and 13 bases lay in between. Germline CDR1 is MNHEY and CDR2 is SVGEGT. This CDR3 is built from 14 residues. CDR3 bases: TGTGCCAGCAGTAGACGGCAGGGAACCTACGAGCAGTACGTC. Translating it yields CASSRRQGTYEQYV.

V gene TRBV12-3 or TRBV12-4 combines with J gene TRBJ1-3, with D possibly TRBD1 on 5 matching bases. There are 15 residues in the CDR3. V shed 8 bases and J shed 0 bases, with 14 bases lying between them. The CDR3 DNA sequence: TGTGCCAGCGCCACCCCAGGGTTCTCTGGAAACACCATATATTTT. It is translated as CASATPGFSGNTIYF.

The chain has TRBV27 and TRBJ2-7; 9 bases are a match to TRBD1. Germline trimming cut 5 bases from V and 4 bases from J; bases unmatched to any gene: 9. This CDR3 contains 15 residues. Germline V lookup: CDR1 MNHEY, CDR2 SMNVEV (reference sequence). CDR3 sequence (DNA): TGTGCCAGCAGTCCTCGGACAGGGGTTCCGTACGAGCAGTACTTC. Protein sequence: CASSPRTGVPYEQYF.

This clone has at least ten counts. J is TRBJ2-3 and V is TRBV6-2 or TRBV6-3; D could derive from TRBD1 or TRBD2 (6 bases each). The CDR3 has 16 amino acids. CDR1 is MNHEY and CDR2 is SVGEGT in the germline V gene. V lost 0 bases to trimming and J lost 3 bases, with 13 bases between them. The CDR3: CASSYSSGGGTDTQYF. CDR3 DNA: TGTGCCAGCAGTTACTCTTCCGGGGGCGGAACAGATACGCAGTATTTT.

This clone has ten or more counts. The chain links TRBV2 to TRBJ2-3; 14 positions match TRBD2. Germline V gene data show CDR1 as SNHLY and CDR2 as FYNNEI. Trimming at V came to 7 bases and at J to 3 bases, leaving 3 bases not matched to a gene. This CDR3 is built from 15 residues. CDR3 bases: TGTGCCAGCACTGGGACTAGCGGGGGTACAGATACGCAGTATTTT. Protein product: CASTGTSGGTDTQYF.

This clone was picked up many times. The chain uses TRBV9 and TRBJ2-1, with no clear D. Germline V gene lookup returns CDR1 SGDLS and CDR2 YYNGEE. Trimming left V 0 bases short and J 7 bases short, with 8 bases between. The CDR3 totals 13 residues. This CDR3 reads CASSVARQNEQFF. The CDR3 DNA sequence: TGTGCCAGCAGCGTAGCTCGTCAAAATGAGCAGTTCTTC. The full variable domain, its missing parts supplied by reference TRBV9 and TRBJ2-1, is DSGVTQTPKHLITATGQRVTLRCSPRSGDLSVYWYQQSLDQGLQFLIQYYNGEERAKGNILERFSAQQFPDLHSELNLSSLELGDSALYFCASSVARQNEQFFGPGTRLTVL.

V usage is TRBV6-2 or TRBV6-3 and J usage is TRBJ1-1; possibly TRBD1 for D (5 bases). V gave up 6 bases and J gave up 6 bases, with 14 bases separating them. The germline V gene encodes CDR1 MNHEY and CDR2 SVGEGT. The CDR3 is made up of 13 amino acids. Written as DNA, the CDR3 is TGTGCCAGCAGGGCAGGGACGGGAGCTGAAGCTTTCTTT. This codes for CASRAGTGAEAFF.

This clone was picked up a small number of times. This chain uses TRBV28 with TRBJ2-7, with a possible D match to TRBD2 (5 bases). The ends were cut back, 7 bases at V and 4 bases at J, with 14 bases in the middle. This CDR3 is 13 amino acids long. Germline V gene data show CDR1 as MDHEN and CDR2 as SYDVKM. CDR3 nucleotide sequence: TGTGCCAGCATAGGAGGAATGCAGTACGAGCAGTACTTC. Its translation: CASIGGMQYEQYF.

This chain connects TRBV10-3 to TRBJ2-5, with TRBD1 as a possible D gene (5 bases). V was shortened by 0 bases and J by 5 bases, with 16 bases between the two germline ends. The CDR3 consists of 16 residues. Germline lookup yields CDR1 ENHRY and CDR2 SYGVKD. The CDR3: CAISESSGLRVETQYF. CDR3 sequence (DNA): TGTGCCATCAGTGAGTCCTCAGGGTTGCGCGTGGAGACCCAGTACTTC.

This clone was seen many times. This sample includes further DNA sequences coding for the same CDR3. CDR3 sequence (DNA): TGCAGTGCTAGAAACAGGGATTATGGCTACACCTTC. Amino acid sequence: CSARNRDYGYTF. This chain joins TRBV20-1 and TRBJ1-2; TRBD1 might be the D (6 bases). This CDR3 has 12 amino acids. The germline gives CDR1 DFQATT, CDR2 SNEGSKA (reference sequence). V lost 2 bases to trimming and J lost 5 bases, with 9 bases between them.

This clone showed up many times. The CDR3 DNA reads TGCGCCAGCAGCTTGGCCCCTAGCGGGGGCCGGAGCTCCTACGAGCAGTACTTC. It encodes CASSLAPSGGRSSYEQYF. The chain recombines TRBV5-1 with TRBJ2-7; TRBD2 agrees at 10 bases. CDR1 and CDR2 (germline): SGHRS, YFSETQ. V lost 0 bases, J lost 0 bases, and 9 bases stayed unmatched. There are 18 residues in the CDR3.

By proportion, this clone is medium-sized (0.01 to 0.1%). The genes are TRBV19 and TRBJ1-2, with TRBD1 identical over 9 bases. V shed 5 bases and J 8 bases; nucleotides not matched to a gene: 6. The CDR3 length is 13 residues. The germline V gene encodes CDR1 LNHDA and CDR2 SQIVND (reference sequence). In DNA, the CDR3 is TGTGCCAGTAGTCCAGGGACAGGGAGAGGCTACACCTTC. It encodes CASSPGTGRGYTF.

By proportion, this clone is medium-sized. The rearrangement uses TRBV12-5 and TRBJ2-7; 10 nucleotides line up with TRBD1. The CDR3 spans 16 residues. Losses at the gene ends were 2 bases for V and 2 bases for J; bases not matched to a gene: 6. Germline assignment: CDR1 LGHNT and CDR2 FRNRAP. The CDR3 spells CASGLTYGTGAYEQYF. The CDR3 DNA sequence: TGTGCTAGTGGTTTGACGTACGGGACAGGGGCCTACGAGCAGTACTTC.

This clone was seen ten or more times. The genes are TRBV29-1 and TRBJ2-7; TRBD2 matches 7 bases. Germline assignment: CDR1 SQVTM and CDR2 ANQGSEA. The CDR3 is 15 residues long. Unmatched junction bases numbered 11, after V lost 1 base and J lost 5 bases. CDR3 DNA: TGCAGCGTTGAAGCTAGCGTGGGAGGGCCCAACGAGCAGTACTTC. Amino acid sequence: CSVEASVGGPNEQYF.

The chain carries TRBV5-4 and TRBJ2-1; D is undetermined. The germline gives CDR1 SGHNT, CDR2 YYREEE (reference sequence). Trimming stripped 0 bases from V and 0 bases from J, with 7 bases between. The CDR3 length is 15 residues. CDR3 coding DNA: TGTGCCAGCAGCTTGGAGGATTCCTCCTACAATGAGCAGTTCTTC. Amino acids: CASSLEDSSYNEQFF.

This chain connects TRBV11-3 to TRBJ2-2, with D possibly being TRBD1 (6 bases). The CDR3 runs to 14 residues. The germline V and J ends were trimmed by 5 bases and 7 bases, with 14 bases remaining between them. Per germline, CDR1 SGHNT and CDR2 YENEEA. This CDR3 reads CASSLRGRNGELFF. As DNA, the CDR3 is TGTGCCAGCAGCCTCAGGGGTAGGAACGGGGAGCTGTTTTTT.

This clone was seen a few times. The chain couples TRBV7-9 to TRBJ1-5; no clear D. The germline V gene encodes CDR1 SEHNR and CDR2 FQNEAQ (reference sequence). CDR3 length: 12 residues. V was pared by 1 base and J by 10 bases, with 8 bases between. CDR3 region: CASSLGEHPQHF. The CDR3 region has the DNA TGTGCCAGCAGCTTAGGGGAACATCCCCAGCATTTT.

This clone was seen at least ten times. The CDR3 sequence: CASSSSKGGAEEKLFF. Written as DNA, the CDR3 is TGTGCCAGCAGTTCGTCCAAGGGGGGGGCCGAGGAAAAACTGTTTTTT. The gene calls are TRBV28 and TRBJ1-4; D might be TRBD1 (6 bases). This CDR3 is built from 16 residues. Germline V CDR1 and CDR2: MDHEN, SYDVKM. The germline V and J ends were trimmed by 4 bases and 8 bases, with 20 bases remaining between them.

The chain is built from TRBV20-1 and TRBJ1-2, with TRBD1 as a possible D gene (5 bases). CDR1 and CDR2 from the germline V gene are DFQATT and SNEGSKA (reference sequence). The V end was cut by 2 bases, the J end by 1 base, with 14 bases between. The CDR3 consists of 15 residues. CDR3 in DNA: TGCAGTGCTAGACTTCAGGGCTCTCTTAACTATGGCTACACCTTC. Translated: CSARLQGSLNYGYTF.

This clone was picked up many times. This chain joins TRBV18 and TRBJ2-5; 8 bases fit TRBD2. The V and J ends lost 1 base and 2 bases, in that order; junction bases with no gene match: 12. The CDR3 runs 18 residues. Germline CDR1 KGHSH, CDR2 LQKENI. CDR3 sequence reads: CASSPLMTAGVGQETQYF. The CDR3 DNA reads TGTGCCAGCTCACCACTGATGACAGCGGGAGTCGGTCAAGAGACCCAGTACTTC. Using reference TRBV18 and TRBJ2-5 for the parts outside the CDR3, the full variable domain is NAGVMQNPRHLVRRRGQEARLRCSPMKGHSHVYWYRQLPEEGLKFMVYLQKENIIDESGMPKERFSAEFPKEGPSILRIQQVVRGDSAAYFCASSPLMTAGVGQETQYFGPGTRLLVL.

This clone came up a few times. The CDR3 coding sequence is TGTGCCAGCAGCGCGGGACATATCACCGGGGAGCTGTTTTTT. Encoded protein: CASSAGHITGELFF. The genes are TRBV12-3 or TRBV12-4 and TRBJ2-2; D is possibly TRBD1 or TRBD2 (6 bases each). This CDR3 has 14 amino acids. The V end lost 6 bases, the J end lost 4 bases, and 12 bases lay between the germline ends.

This clone has more than one count but fewer than ten. With a much larger clone just one base away, this may be a read error. V is TRBV6-1 and J is TRBJ1-2; D gene uncertain. CDR3 length: 13 amino acids. CDR1 is MNHNS and CDR2 is SASEGT in the germline V gene. The CDR3 here is CASSAGSDYGYTF. In DNA form, the CDR3 reads TGCGCCAGCAGTGCCGGGTCCGACTATGGCTACACCTTC.